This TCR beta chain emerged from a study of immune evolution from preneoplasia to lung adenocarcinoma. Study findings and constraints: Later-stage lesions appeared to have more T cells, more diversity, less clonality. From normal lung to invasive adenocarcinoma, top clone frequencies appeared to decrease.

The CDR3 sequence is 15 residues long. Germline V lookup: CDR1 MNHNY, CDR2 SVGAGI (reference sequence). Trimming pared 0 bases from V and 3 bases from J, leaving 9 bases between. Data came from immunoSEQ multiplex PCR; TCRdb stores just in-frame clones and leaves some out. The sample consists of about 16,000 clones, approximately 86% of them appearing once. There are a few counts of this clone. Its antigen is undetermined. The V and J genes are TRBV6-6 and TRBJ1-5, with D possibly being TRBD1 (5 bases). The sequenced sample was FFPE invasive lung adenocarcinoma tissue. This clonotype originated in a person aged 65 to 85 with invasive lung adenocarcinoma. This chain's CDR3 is CASSYSRTNNQPQHF. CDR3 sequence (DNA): TGTGCCAGCAGTTACTCCCGGACAAACAATCAGCCCCAGCATTTT.